This TCR beta chain was retrieved from a study of blood T cell repertoires in COVID-19 (dated by TCRdb to between 2020 and 2021). Some background on the complete study: Collaborator samples came from the United States, Italy and Spain and covered acute and convalescent phases of COVID-19. The samples were drawn from the first 160 participants of the ongoing ImmuneRACE study and from 950 to 1,500 subjects provided by 6 global collaborators. The repertoires were made available in a free public database intended to serve as a resource for research on the immune response to SARS-CoV-2. The prospective study material was composed of cDNA or gDNA derived from T cells, B-cell-depleted T cells, or PBMCs. Subjects who had been exposed to COVID-19, were actively infected with it, or had recovered from it provided the deeply sampled blood TCRbeta repertoires that made up the dataset. Where available, HLA class I and class II types were taken from metadata supplied by the sample provider and were not determined by assay-based typing. A de-identified subject ID, COVID-19 status, age in years and sex were almost always included in the sample metadata.

Points on this clone: Its antigen remains unidentified. The input lacks base qualities; no much larger clone sits a single base away.

The investigation overall reported the following: Clinical and demographic metadata were provided uncurated, with the amount varying by source and participant.

Whole blood was collected in K2EDTA tubes by collaborating institutions according to the institutions' own protocols. For TCRbeta analysis, collaborators shipped samples as frozen whole blood, isolated PBMCs, or DNA extracted from either of those sample types. TCRbeta CDR3 regions were amplified from genomic DNA by means of the immunoSEQ Assay, a bias-controlled multiplex PCR. On the authors' methods: Within the assay, amplification of reference gene primers was used to estimate how many nucleated cells each sample contained. To quantify the absolute abundance of each unique TCRbeta CDR3 rearrangement, sequence reads were collapsed and filtered. Productive Simpson clonality was computed per sample as the square root of Simpson's diversity index over productive rearrangements. TCRdb took over this immuneACCESS table, retaining in-frame rearrangements with V and J assigned. Such tables are incomplete; in checked studies, under half of the missing clones stem from an unresolved V gene, and the remainder is unexplained. V, J and clone size are taken as reported in that table, and D and trimming were inferred from the DNA itself. The sample yields 90,000 to 120,000 clones; roughly 80% were counted once. The top ten hold about 4.8% of the sample.

The specimen sequenced was peripheral blood. The clonotype originates from a man aged 55 to 70 with acute or convalescent COVID-19.

CDR3 protein: CASSQEEQRALYF. The bases are TGCGCCAGCAGCCAAGAGGAGCAGCGGGCCCTGTACTTC. The sequence is built from TRBV4-1 and TRBJ2-7; perhaps TRBD2 is the D gene, with 6 bases matching. The CDR3 sequence holds 13 residues, the cysteine and phenylalanine included. The sequence is cut down to CDR3 DNA, 39 bases in frame from base 1. The germline V gene specifies MGHRA as CDR1 and YSYEKL as CDR2. Deletion took 0 bases off V and 12 bases off J, with a span of 15 bases between the germline ends.